These T cell receptor beta chains were read from a single sample in a study of T cells after yellow fever vaccination. TCRdb independently ran MiXCR on the 5' RACE reads; one entry per CDR3 protein. The repertoire consists of under 700,000 distinct CDR3 sequences, with around 17% occurring once and the leading ten covering 17%. Source: PBMCs, taken roughly 5 days after the first yellow fever vaccination. The receptors originated from a man aged 18 to 35 who received the YFV17D yellow fever vaccine. Both conserved end residues are part of each CDR3. The D gene is left open where the match is weak. Size is omitted from some rows. Given values are once, few, many or a class for expanded clones.

V: TRBV7-3
D: TRBD1
J: TRBJ2-2
size: few
DNA: TGTGCCAGCAAGGGGACAGGTGGGACCGGGGAGCTGTTTTTT
CDR3: CASKGTGGTGELFF

V: TRBV29-1
D: TRBD2
J: TRBJ2-1
size: -
DNA: TGCAGCACCGGGACTAGCGGGGGGGCGAGCTACAATGAGCAGTTCTTC
CDR3: CSTGTSGGASYNEQFF

V: TRBV12-3/TRBV12-4
D: TRBD1
J: TRBJ1-2
size: -
DNA: TGTGCCAGCTACCCGACAGGGGGAGATCTCTATGGCTACACCTTC
CDR3: CASYPTGGDLYGYTF

V: TRBV20-1
D: -
J: TRBJ2-2
size: -
DNA: TGCAGTGCTGCAGCTGCGAACACCGGGGAGCTGTTTTTT
CDR3: CSAAAANTGELFF

V: TRBV27
D: TRBD1
J: TRBJ1-2
size: few
DNA: TGTGCCAGCAAGCAGGGGGGACGCTATGGCTACACCTTC
CDR3: CASKQGGRYGYTF

V: TRBV5-1
D: -
J: TRBJ2-7
size: many
DNA: TGCGCCAGCAGCTTGCAACCGACCTACGAGCAGTACTTC
CDR3: CASSLQPTYEQYF

V: TRBV20-1
D: -
J: TRBJ2-3
size: few
DNA: TGCAGTGCTAGATGGGGGCGGGGTGGGGCAGATACGCAGTATTTT
CDR3: CSARWGRGGADTQYF

V: TRBV7-8
D: -
J: TRBJ1-5
size: few
DNA: TGTGCCAGCAGCTTAGGCGGGGGACCGTATAGCAATCAGCCCCAGCATTTT
CDR3: CASSLGGGPYSNQPQHF

V: TRBV29-1
D: -
J: TRBJ1-1
size: -
DNA: TGCAGCGTCGCAGGGTTCTACGACACTGAAGCTTTCTTT
CDR3: CSVAGFYDTEAFF

V: TRBV24-1
D: -
J: TRBJ2-2
size: -
DNA: TGTGCCACCAGTGATAGAGCTGGGGCTCGGAACACCGGGGAGCTGTTTTTT
CDR3: CATSDRAGARNTGELFF

V: TRBV20-1
D: TRBD1
J: TRBJ1-5
size: -
DNA: TGCAGTGCCGGGGACAGGGTCGATCAGCCCCAGCATTTT
CDR3: CSAGDRVDQPQHF

V: TRBV11-2
D: -
J: TRBJ2-7
size: -
DNA: TGTGCCAGCAGCTTTGTAGAGGAACTCTACGAGCAGTACTTC
CDR3: CASSFVEELYEQYF

V: TRBV6-1
D: -
J: TRBJ2-7
size: few
DNA: TGTGCCATCACCCCGGGACCATTCTACGAGCAGTACTTC
CDR3: CAITPGPFYEQYF

V: TRBV14
D: TRBD1
J: TRBJ2-3
size: -
DNA: TGTGCCAGCAGCCTAGGGGACAGACCCGGCAGGCCAGATACGCAGTATTTT
CDR3: CASSLGDRPGRPDTQYF

V: TRBV20-1
D: TRBD1
J: TRBJ1-5
size: -
DNA: TGCAGTGCGACCCGGGACAGGGGAAATCAGCCCCAGCATTTT
CDR3: CSATRDRGNQPQHF

V: TRBV10-3
D: -
J: TRBJ1-2
size: -
DNA: TGTGCCATCAGTGAGTCGTCCTCAGCTAACTATGGCTACACCTTC
CDR3: CAISESSSANYGYTF

V: TRBV12-3/TRBV12-4
D: -
J: TRBJ2-2
size: few
DNA: TGTGCCAGCAGCTTTCAGGGTACCGGGGGTCTGTTTTTT
CDR3: CASSFQGTGGLFF

V: TRBV29-1
D: TRBD1
J: TRBJ2-2
size: -
DNA: TGCAGCGTTGAAGTACGCCGGACAGGGGAGGTCGGGGAGCTGTTTTTT
CDR3: CSVEVRRTGEVGELFF

V: TRBV4-1
D: TRBD2
J: TRBJ2-1
size: few
DNA: TGCGCCAGCAGCCCATCTGGCGGGGGGGGCCTGGGAGAACAGTTCTTC
CDR3: CASSPSGGGGLGEQFF

V: TRBV10-2
D: TRBD2
J: TRBJ2-3
size: -
DNA: TGCGCCAGCAGTGAACTAGCGGTGGCCACAGATACGCAGTATTTT
CDR3: CASSELAVATDTQYF

V: TRBV7-9
D: -
J: TRBJ2-7
size: few
DNA: TGTGCCAGCAGCTTACAGGAGTCCTCCTACGAGCAGTACTTC
CDR3: CASSLQESSYEQYF

V: TRBV5-4
D: -
J: TRBJ2-3
size: -
DNA: TGTGCCAGCAGCTTGGCCTCCCAGCCTAGCACAGATACGCAGTATTTT
CDR3: CASSLASQPSTDTQYF

V: TRBV5-1
D: -
J: TRBJ1-1
size: few
DNA: TGCGCCAGCAGCTACTACAGGGCGAACACTGAAGCTTTCTTT
CDR3: CASSYYRANTEAFF

V: TRBV20-1
D: -
J: TRBJ2-3
size: -
DNA: TGCAGTGCTACTATAGGCCAGCGCCTGATCCATACGCAGTATTTT
CDR3: CSATIGQRLIHTQYF

V: TRBV4-1
D: -
J: TRBJ2-3
size: few
DNA: TGCGCCAGCAGCCAAGAGATAGGGTTGGATACGCAGTATTTT
CDR3: CASSQEIGLDTQYF

V: TRBV29-1
D: -
J: TRBJ2-2
size: few
DNA: TGCAGCGTACAACACGAATACACCGGGGAGCTGTTTTTT
CDR3: CSVQHEYTGELFF

V: TRBV18
D: -
J: TRBJ1-1
size: few
DNA: TGTGCCAGCTCATCTCGACTGGCGGGGAACACTGAAGCTTTCTTT
CDR3: CASSSRLAGNTEAFF

V: TRBV7-9
D: -
J: TRBJ1-1
size: few
DNA: TGTGCCAGCAGCTTAGAAGGGGAGGCTGAAGCTTTCTTT
CDR3: CASSLEGEAEAFF

V: TRBV7-3
D: TRBD1
J: TRBJ2-2
size: -
DNA: TGTGCCAGCAGCTTGGACAGGGCGGGCGGGGAGCTGTTTTTT
CDR3: CASSLDRAGGELFF

V: TRBV5-4
D: TRBD1
J: TRBJ2-1
size: -
DNA: TGTGCCAGCAGCACTGGTGGGACAGGGGGGTTCGATGAGCAGTTCTTC
CDR3: CASSTGGTGGFDEQFF

V: TRBV6-2/TRBV6-3
D: -
J: TRBJ1-3
size: -
DNA: TGTGCCAGCAGTTACGAGGCCTTGGCTGGAAACACCATATATTTT
CDR3: CASSYEALAGNTIYF

V: TRBV24-1
D: -
J: TRBJ1-2
size: few
DNA: TGTGCCACCAGTGATTCGCGCGAGGGGGGCTACACCTTC
CDR3: CATSDSREGGYTF

V: TRBV5-4
D: -
J: TRBJ1-5
size: -
DNA: TGTGCCAGCAGCGAAGAAGATCAGCCCCAGCATTTT
CDR3: CASSEEDQPQHF

V: TRBV4-3
D: -
J: TRBJ1-6
size: few
DNA: TGCGCCAGCAGCCCTGGACAGTTTAATTCACCCCTCCACTTT
CDR3: CASSPGQFNSPLHF

V: TRBV11-2
D: -
J: TRBJ2-3
size: -
DNA: TGTGCCAGCAGCTTAAAGGGCGGGGTCACCTCCACAGATACGCAGTATTTT
CDR3: CASSLKGGVTSTDTQYF

V: TRBV7-2
D: -
J: TRBJ1-2
size: few
DNA: TGTGCCAGCACCTCAGGGTTCGTCGATGGCTACACCTTC
CDR3: CASTSGFVDGYTF

V: TRBV12-3/TRBV12-4
D: -
J: TRBJ1-2
size: -
DNA: TGTGCCAGCAGTTACAGAATAAACTATGGCTACACCTTC
CDR3: CASSYRINYGYTF

V: TRBV20-1
D: -
J: TRBJ1-5
size: few
DNA: TGCAGTGCTAGAATCGATAGCAATCAGCCCCAGCATTTT
CDR3: CSARIDSNQPQHF

V: TRBV5-1
D: -
J: TRBJ1-2
size: -
DNA: TGCGCCAGCAGCTTGGCCTCGGGCTGGGACGGAGGCTACACCTTC
CDR3: CASSLASGWDGGYTF

V: TRBV5-1
D: TRBD1
J: TRBJ1-6
size: -
DNA: TGCGCCAGCAGCTTGGAAAGACAGGGTAGTTCACCCCTCCACTTT
CDR3: CASSLERQGSSPLHF

V: TRBV4-2
D: -
J: TRBJ1-3
size: -
DNA: TGTGCCAGCAGCCAAGACCGTCAGGGAAGCTCTGGAAACACCATATATTTT
CDR3: CASSQDRQGSSGNTIYF

V: TRBV9
D: -
J: TRBJ2-3
size: few
DNA: TGTGCCAGCAGCAGGGGACTTCCAGATACGCAGTATTTT
CDR3: CASSRGLPDTQYF

V: TRBV12-3/TRBV12-4
D: TRBD1
J: TRBJ2-1
size: -
DNA: TGTGCCAGCAGTCGACAGGGTGCATCCTACAATGAGCAGTTCTTC
CDR3: CASSRQGASYNEQFF

V: TRBV28
D: TRBD1
J: TRBJ1-5
size: few
DNA: TGTGCCAGCAGTTTAACAGGGGGTCATCAGCCCCAGCATTTT
CDR3: CASSLTGGHQPQHF

V: TRBV27
D: -
J: TRBJ1-4
size: many
DNA: TGTGCCAGCAGTTTATCGCCGGACGGGGAAAAACTGTTTTTT
CDR3: CASSLSPDGEKLFF

V: TRBV24-1
D: TRBD1
J: TRBJ2-5
size: -
DNA: TGTGCCACCAGTGTCTCAGGGGGAGAGACCCAGTACTTC
CDR3: CATSVSGGETQYF

V: TRBV6-2/TRBV6-3
D: -
J: TRBJ1-2
size: -
DNA: TGTGCCAGCAGACGACTCGGGACGGCAAACTATGGCTACACCTTC
CDR3: CASRRLGTANYGYTF

V: TRBV4-2
D: -
J: TRBJ1-5
size: -
DNA: TGTGCCAGCAGCCAAGTCGGAGAGATTAGCAATCAGCCCCAGCATTTT
CDR3: CASSQVGEISNQPQHF

V: TRBV4-3
D: TRBD1
J: TRBJ1-6
size: few
DNA: TGCGCCAGCAGCCCCGGACAGGGTGGTAATTCACCCCTCCACTTT
CDR3: CASSPGQGGNSPLHF

V: TRBV5-1
D: -
J: TRBJ1-2
size: few
DNA: TGCGCCAGCAGCTCAGGACAGCCGGACTATGGCTACACCTTC
CDR3: CASSSGQPDYGYTF

V: TRBV5-5
D: TRBD2
J: TRBJ2-2
size: -
DNA: TGTGCCAGCAGCTTCATAGCGGGGCTAACCGGGGAGCTGTTTTTT
CDR3: CASSFIAGLTGELFF

V: TRBV19
D: -
J: TRBJ1-5
size: -
DNA: TGTGCCACCCGCGGCCAGGGGTATAGCAATCAGCCCCAGCATTTT
CDR3: CATRGQGYSNQPQHF